These 21 T cell receptor beta chains were all obtained from the same sample, sequenced in a study of shared clonotypes between healthy human individuals. The table came from immunoSEQ multiplex PCR; TCRdb's copy has only in-frame clones and leaves some out. The sample has about 2.4 million clones, 80% to 95% seen once. What was sequenced was naive CD4+ T cells from PBMCs. As for subset: CD45RA+ positively selected. The receptors were sampled from a man between 18 and 35 years old in good health. Some clones in this sample may be carry-over from other donors' samples.

For this clone: This specimen includes other DNA sequences encoding the same CDR3. In DNA form, the CDR3 reads TGTGCCAGTTCCGGGACTAGCGGATACAATGAGCAGTTCTTC. This gives the protein CASSGTSGYNEQFF. This chain links TRBV19 with TRBJ2-1, with 11 bases lining up with TRBD2. The CDR3 sequence is 14 residues long. From germline, CDR1 is LNHDA and CDR2 SQIVND (reference sequence). The J segment lost 4 bases and the V segment lost 8 bases, leaving 4 bases of the junction unmatched. Looking up the rest from reference TRBV19 and TRBJ2-1 gives the full variable domain: DGGITQSPKYLFRKEGQNVTLSCEQNLNHDAMYWYRQDPGQGLRLIYYSQIVNDFQKGDIAEGYSVSREKKESFPLTVTSAQKNPTAFYLCASSGTSGYNEQFFGPGTRLTVL.

This clone was observed a single time. V is TRBV6-1 and J is TRBJ2-7; 10 bases match TRBD1. There are 16 residues in the CDR3. Germline values: CDR1 MNHNS, CDR2 SASEGT. V lost 0 bases, J lost 4 bases, and 6 bases stayed unmatched. DNA of the CDR3: TGTGCCAGCAGTGAAGCCCGTAGACAGGGGGCTTACGAGCAGTACTTC. Translated, it gives CASSEARRQGAYEQYF.

The genes are TRBV4-2 and TRBJ2-6; 10 nucleotides agree with TRBD1. The trim removed 5 bases at V and 0 bases at J, leaving 7 bases unmatched. This CDR3 has 18 amino acids. Germline V gene data show CDR1 as LGHNA and CDR2 as YNFKEQ. In DNA form, the CDR3 reads TGTGCCAGCAGCGGCCGGGACAGGGGTTCCTCTGGGGCCAACGTCCTGACTTTC. This translates into CASSGRDRGSSGANVLTF.

This clone was detected once. The V call is TRBV27, the J call TRBJ2-7; TRBD1 might be the D (6 bases). Germline CDR1 and CDR2: MNHEY and SMNVEV (reference sequence). CDR3 length: 14 amino acids. Trimming took off 4 bases at V and 5 bases at J, with 15 bases between the two ends. In DNA, the CDR3 is TGTGCCAGCAGTTCCCTCACAGGGAGCCACGAGCAGTACTTC. Translating gives CASSSLTGSHEQYF.

V usage is TRBV18 and J usage is TRBJ2-1, with D uncertain. The CDR3 has 15 residues. In germline, CDR1 is KGHSH, CDR2 LQKENI. V dropped 3 bases and J dropped 2 bases, with 11 bases sitting between them. The CDR3 DNA reads as TGTGCCAGCTCACCCACGGGTAGGACCTACAATGAGCAGTTCTTC. Its translation: CASSPTGRTYNEQFF.

The chain joins TRBV2 to TRBJ2-1; D is unclear. V was shortened by 4 bases and J by 0 bases, with 10 bases between the two germline ends. The CDR3 is 15 amino acids. CDR1 and CDR2 from the germline V gene are SNHLY and FYNNEI. CDR3 bases: TGTGCCAGCAGTGCAGGTGCGAGCTCCTACAATGAGCAGTTCTTC. Amino acid sequence: CASSAGASSYNEQFF. The full variable domain, in which reference TRBV2 and TRBJ2-1 provide the parts outside the CDR3, is EPEVTQTPSHQVTQMGQEVILRCVPISNHLYFYWYRQILGQKVEFLVSFYNNEISEKSEIFDDQFSVERPDGSNFTLKIRSTKLEDSAMYFCASSAGASSYNEQFFGPGTRLTVL.

V usage is TRBV15 and J usage is TRBJ2-3, with D tentatively TRBD1 (6 bases). There are 15 residues in the CDR3. Germline CDR1 and CDR2: LNHNV and YYDKDF (reference sequence). The V and J ends lost 3 bases and 0 bases respectively, with 10 bases between them. The CDR3 here is CATSRTGYSTDTQYF. The CDR3 DNA is TGTGCCACCAGCAGGACAGGCTACAGCACAGATACGCAGTATTTT.

This sequence joins TRBV6-6 and TRBJ1-2, with 8 bases that match TRBD1. Germline assignment: CDR1 MNHNY and CDR2 SVGAGI (reference sequence). Trimming removed 2 bases from V and 4 bases from J; junction bases left unmatched: 9. The CDR3 runs to 16 residues. CDR3 residues: CASSYPRTGQGYGYTF. Here the CDR3 DNA reads TGTGCCAGCAGTTACCCCAGGACAGGGCAAGGCTATGGCTACACCTTC.

The rearrangement links TRBV11-3 to TRBJ2-4, with TRBD1 matching 8 bases. CDR1 SGHNT and CDR2 YENEEA come from the germline V gene. CDR3 length: 16 residues. J lost 0 bases, V lost 5 bases, and 6 bases had no gene match. CDR3 DNA: TGTGCCAGCAGCCCCAGGACAGGGCGAGCCAAAAACATTCAGTACTTC. It translates to CASSPRTGRAKNIQYF.

This sequence joins TRBV6-5 and TRBJ2-1; 12 bases align to TRBD2. Per the germline V gene, CDR1 is MNHEY and CDR2 is SVGAGI. The CDR3 spans 16 residues. J was trimmed by 4 bases and V by 4 bases; bases with no gene match: 5. This chain's CDR3 is CASSSRTSGKYNEQFF. CDR3 nucleotide sequence: TGTGCCAGCAGTTCTCGGACTAGCGGGAAGTACAATGAGCAGTTCTTC.

The V and J genes are TRBV19 and TRBJ2-1; 7 bases agree with TRBD2. Unmatched junction bases numbered 9, after V lost 5 bases and J lost 8 bases. This CDR3 has 14 amino acids. From germline, CDR1 is LNHDA and CDR2 SQIVND (reference sequence). CDR3 residues: CASSGRGRVDEQFF. Here the CDR3 DNA reads TGTGCCAGTAGTGGTCGCGGGAGAGTCGATGAGCAGTTCTTC.

The chain recombines TRBV7-2 with TRBJ2-7; D is uncertain. CDR3 size: 13 residues. V was shortened by 2 bases and J by 5 bases, with 10 bases between the two germline ends. From germline, CDR1 is SGHTA and CDR2 FQGNSA. The CDR3, as DNA: TGTGCCAGCAGCTTAAGCCAGAACAACGAGCAGTACTTC. This sequence encodes CASSLSQNNEQYF.

The chain is built from TRBV29-1 and TRBJ1-2; perhaps TRBD1 as D (6 bases). Looked up from germline, CDR1 is SQVTM and CDR2 is ANQGSEA. Trimming shortened V by 2 bases and J by 3 bases, and 13 bases separated the two germline ends. CDR3 length: 14 residues. The CDR3 protein is CSVEIRGAHYGYTF. In DNA, the CDR3 is TGCAGCGTTGAAATTCGGGGGGCGCACTATGGCTACACCTTC.

This clone appeared a single time. This sequence joins TRBV6-1 and TRBJ1-1; tentative D call: TRBD1 (6 bases). Trimming removed 2 bases at V and 4 bases at J, with 14 bases between. This CDR3 spans 15 amino acids. Germline V gene sequence: CDR1 MNHNS, CDR2 SASEGT. The CDR3 here is CASSEKFGGRTEAFF. CDR3 sequence (DNA): TGTGCCAGCAGTGAAAAGTTTGGGGGGCGCACTGAAGCTTTCTTT.

The V call is TRBV30, the J call TRBJ2-3; 9 bases are shared with TRBD2. The CDR3 extends over 17 amino acids. With V trimmed by 2 bases and J by 0 bases, 9 bases remained unmatched. Germline V lookup: CDR1 GTSNPN, CDR2 SVGIG (reference sequence). CDR3 bases: TGTGCCTGGAGTACTCGTGGGGCGGGAGGGAGCACAGATACGCAGTATTTT. Translated: CAWSTRGAGGSTDTQYF.

The rearrangement joins TRBV30 to TRBJ1-4; the D is unclear. CDR3 size: 15 residues. With 2 bases removed from V and 0 bases from J, the gap between germline ends came to 10 bases. The germline V gene has CDR1 GTSNPN and CDR2 SVGIG (reference sequence). CDR3 in DNA: TGTGCCTGGAGTAAAGGGTTAGCAACTAATGAAAAACTGTTTTTT. This codes for CAWSKGLATNEKLFF.

The rearrangement uses TRBV19 and TRBJ2-3, with TRBD1 as a possible D gene (5 bases). There are 13 residues in the CDR3. CDR1 and CDR2 (germline): LNHDA, SQIVND (reference sequence). The V gene lost 6 bases and the J gene lost 2 bases, with 9 bases spanning the gap. CDR3 DNA: TGTGCCAGTAGGCCCAGGGCCACAGATACGCAGTATTTT. Amino acids: CASRPRATDTQYF.

CDR3 coding DNA: TGCGCCAGCAGCTGGGAACAGGGAGCCAAAAACATTCAGTACTTC. Translation gives CASSWEQGAKNIQYF. This chain joins TRBV5-1 and TRBJ2-4; tentatively, D is TRBD1 (6 bases). From germline, CDR1 is SGHRS and CDR2 YFSETQ. The germline V and J ends were trimmed by 3 bases and 0 bases, with 10 bases remaining between them. The CDR3 contains 15 residues.

This sequence joins TRBV11-2 and TRBJ2-7; 7 bases are shared with TRBD1. CDR1 and CDR2 (germline): SGHAT, FQNNGV. The length of the CDR3 is 15 residues. The V gene end was trimmed by 3 bases and the J gene end by 8 bases; junction bases not matched to a gene: 13. CDR3 DNA sequence: TGTGCCAGCAGCTTCCCGACAGGGCAGAGTACGAAGCAGTACTTC. Its protein is CASSFPTGQSTKQYF. The full variable domain, in which reference TRBV11-2 and TRBJ2-7 provide the parts outside the CDR3, is EAGVAQSPRYKIIEKRQSVAFWCNPISGHATLYWYQQILGQGPKLLIQFQNNGVVDDSQLPKDRFSAERLKGVDSTLKIQPAKLEDSAVYLCASSFPTGQSTKQYFGPGTRLTVT.

This clone was seen a single time. CDR3 sequence (DNA): TGTGCCATCAGCCCCGGGACAGCTAATGAGCAGTTCTTC. Protein product: CAISPGTANEQFF. The rearrangement joins TRBV10-3 to TRBJ2-1, with TRBD1 matching over 7 bases. The CDR3 is made up of 13 amino acids. CDR1 and CDR2 from the germline V gene are ENHRY and SYGVKD. V shed 6 bases and J 7 bases; nucleotides not matched to a gene: 6.

The chain employs TRBV7-2 and TRBJ2-3; the match to TRBD2 covers 9 bases. CDR3 length equals 16 residues. From germline, CDR1 is SGHTA and CDR2 FQGNSA. Trimming removed 3 bases from V and 5 bases from J; junction bases left unmatched: 9. Written as DNA, the CDR3 is TGTGCCAGCAGCTTTGGACTAGCGTTGAGTATAGATACGCAGTATTTT. Its protein is CASSFGLALSIDTQYF.